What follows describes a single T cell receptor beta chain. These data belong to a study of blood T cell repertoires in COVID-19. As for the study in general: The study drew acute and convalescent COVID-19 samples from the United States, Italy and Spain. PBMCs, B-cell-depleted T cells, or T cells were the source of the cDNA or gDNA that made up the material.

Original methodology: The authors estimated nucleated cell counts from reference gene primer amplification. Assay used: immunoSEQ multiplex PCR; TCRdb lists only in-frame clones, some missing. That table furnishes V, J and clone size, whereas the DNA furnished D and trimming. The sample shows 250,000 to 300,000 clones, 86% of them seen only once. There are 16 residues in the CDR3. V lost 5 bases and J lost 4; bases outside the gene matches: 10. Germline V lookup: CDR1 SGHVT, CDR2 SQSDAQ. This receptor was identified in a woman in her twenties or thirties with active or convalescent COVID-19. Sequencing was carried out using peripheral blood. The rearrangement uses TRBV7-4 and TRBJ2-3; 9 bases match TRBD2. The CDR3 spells CASSQGPPSGADTQYF. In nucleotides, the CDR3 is TGTGCCAGCAGCCAGGGCCCACCTAGCGGGGCAGATACGCAGTATTTT.